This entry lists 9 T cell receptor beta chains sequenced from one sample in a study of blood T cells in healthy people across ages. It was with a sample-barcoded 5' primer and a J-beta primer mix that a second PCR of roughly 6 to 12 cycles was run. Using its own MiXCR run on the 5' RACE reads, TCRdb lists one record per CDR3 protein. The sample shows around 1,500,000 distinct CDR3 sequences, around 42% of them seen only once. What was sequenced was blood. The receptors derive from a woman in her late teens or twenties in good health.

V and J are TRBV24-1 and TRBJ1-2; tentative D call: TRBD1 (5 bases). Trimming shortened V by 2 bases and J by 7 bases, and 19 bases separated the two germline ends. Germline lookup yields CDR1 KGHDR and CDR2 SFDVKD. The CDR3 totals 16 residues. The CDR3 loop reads CATSDSWTQTPSGYTF. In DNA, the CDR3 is TGTGCCACCAGTGATTCGTGGACACAAACGCCCAGTGGCTACACCTTC.

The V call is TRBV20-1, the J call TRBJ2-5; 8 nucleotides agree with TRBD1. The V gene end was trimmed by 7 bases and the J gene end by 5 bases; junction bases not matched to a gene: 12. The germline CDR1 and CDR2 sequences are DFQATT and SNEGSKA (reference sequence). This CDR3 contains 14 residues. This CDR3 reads CSGGDRGSDETQYF. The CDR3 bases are TGCAGTGGGGGCGACAGGGGTTCCGACGAGACCCAGTACTTC.

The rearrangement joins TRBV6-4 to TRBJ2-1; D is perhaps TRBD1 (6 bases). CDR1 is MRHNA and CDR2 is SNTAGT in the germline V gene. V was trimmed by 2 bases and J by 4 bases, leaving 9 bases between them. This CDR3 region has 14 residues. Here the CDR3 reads CASSDRGQYNEQFF. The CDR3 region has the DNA TGTGCCAGCAGTGACCGAGGACAGTACAATGAGCAGTTCTTC.

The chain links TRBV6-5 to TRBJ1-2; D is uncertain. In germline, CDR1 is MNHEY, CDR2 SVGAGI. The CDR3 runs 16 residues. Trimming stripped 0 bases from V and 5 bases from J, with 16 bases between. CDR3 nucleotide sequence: TGTGCCAGCAGTTACTCGAAATCCGGCACCTCTTATGGCTACACCTTC. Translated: CASSYSKSGTSYGYTF.

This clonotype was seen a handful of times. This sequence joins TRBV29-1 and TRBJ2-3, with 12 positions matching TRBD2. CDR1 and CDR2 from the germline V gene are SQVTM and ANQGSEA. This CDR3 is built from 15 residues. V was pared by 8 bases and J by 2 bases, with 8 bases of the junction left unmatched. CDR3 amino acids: CSTPGTSGFTDTQYF. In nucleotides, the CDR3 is TGCAGCACCCCGGGGACTAGCGGGTTCACAGATACGCAGTATTTT.

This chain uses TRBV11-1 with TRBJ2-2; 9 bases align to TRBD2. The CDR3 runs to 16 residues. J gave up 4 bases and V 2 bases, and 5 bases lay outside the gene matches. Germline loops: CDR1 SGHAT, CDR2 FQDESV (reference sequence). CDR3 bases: TGTGCCAGCAGCTTAAATAGCGGGAGCCCCACCGGGGAGCTGTTTTTT. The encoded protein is CASSLNSGSPTGELFF. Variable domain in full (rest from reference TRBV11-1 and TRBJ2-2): EAEVAQSPRYKITEKSQAVAFWCDPISGHATLYWYRQILGQGPELLVQFQDESVVDDSQLPKDRFSAERLKGVDSTLKIQPAELGDSAMYLCASSLNSGSPTGELFFGEGSRLTVL.

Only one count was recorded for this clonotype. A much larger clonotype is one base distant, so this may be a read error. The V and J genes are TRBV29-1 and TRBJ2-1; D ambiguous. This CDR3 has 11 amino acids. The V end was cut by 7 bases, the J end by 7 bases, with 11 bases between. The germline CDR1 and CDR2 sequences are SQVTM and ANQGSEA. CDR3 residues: CSGPRLNEQFF. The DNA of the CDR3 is TGCAGCGGCCCAAGATTGAATGAGCAGTTCTTC.

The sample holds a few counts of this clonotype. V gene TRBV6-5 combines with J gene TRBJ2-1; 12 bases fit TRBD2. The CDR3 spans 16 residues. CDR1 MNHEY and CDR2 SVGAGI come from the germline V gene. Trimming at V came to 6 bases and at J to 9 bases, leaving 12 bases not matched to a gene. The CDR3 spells CASSRLTSGRWGEQFF. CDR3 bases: TGTGCCAGCAGCCGCCTGACTAGCGGGAGATGGGGTGAGCAGTTCTTC.

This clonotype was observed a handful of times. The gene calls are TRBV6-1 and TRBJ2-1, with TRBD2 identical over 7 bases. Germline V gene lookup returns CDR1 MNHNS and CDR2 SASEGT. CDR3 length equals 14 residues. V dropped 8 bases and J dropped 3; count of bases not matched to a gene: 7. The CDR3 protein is CASGPSGDYNEQFF. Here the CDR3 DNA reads TGTGCCAGCGGGCCTAGCGGAGACTACAATGAGCAGTTCTTC.